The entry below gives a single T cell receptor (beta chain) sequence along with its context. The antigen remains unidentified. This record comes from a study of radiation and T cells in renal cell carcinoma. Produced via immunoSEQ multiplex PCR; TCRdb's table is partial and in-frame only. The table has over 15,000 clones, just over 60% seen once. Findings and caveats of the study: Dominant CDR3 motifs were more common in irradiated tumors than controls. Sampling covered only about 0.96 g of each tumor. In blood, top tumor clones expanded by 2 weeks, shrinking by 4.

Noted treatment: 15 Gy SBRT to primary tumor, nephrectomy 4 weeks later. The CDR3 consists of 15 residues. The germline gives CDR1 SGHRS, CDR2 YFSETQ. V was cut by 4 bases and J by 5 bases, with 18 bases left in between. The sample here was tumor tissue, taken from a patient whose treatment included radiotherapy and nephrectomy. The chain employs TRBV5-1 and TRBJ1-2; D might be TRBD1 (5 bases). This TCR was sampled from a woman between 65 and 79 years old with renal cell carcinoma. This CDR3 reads CASSPRTSSLYGYTF. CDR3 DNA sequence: TGCGCCAGCAGCCCGAGGACAAGTTCTCTTTATGGCTACACCTTC. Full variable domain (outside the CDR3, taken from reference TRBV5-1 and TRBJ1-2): KAGVTQTPRYLIKTRGQQVTLSCSPISGHRSVSWYQQTPGQGLQFLFEYFSETQRNKGNFPGRFSGRQFSNSRSEMNVSTLELGDSALYLCASSPRTSSLYGYTFGSGTRLTVV.